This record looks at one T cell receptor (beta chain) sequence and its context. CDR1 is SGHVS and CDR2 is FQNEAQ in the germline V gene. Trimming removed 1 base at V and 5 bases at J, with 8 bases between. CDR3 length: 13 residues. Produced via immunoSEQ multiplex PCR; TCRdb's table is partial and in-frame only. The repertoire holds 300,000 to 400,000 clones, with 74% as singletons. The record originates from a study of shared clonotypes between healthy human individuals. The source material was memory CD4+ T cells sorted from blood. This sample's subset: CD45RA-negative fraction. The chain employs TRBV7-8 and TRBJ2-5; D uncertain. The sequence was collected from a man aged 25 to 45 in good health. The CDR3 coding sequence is TGTGCCAGCAGCTTAGTTCCCACGGAGACCCAGTACTTC. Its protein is CASSLVPTETQYF.